Listed below are T cell receptor beta chains from one sample, sequenced in a study of beta chain features in type 1 diabetes. Clones were read by immunoSEQ multiplex PCR, and TCRdb kept only the in-frame ones, dropping some. The sample lists about 410,000 clones, roughly 13% occurring once. What was sequenced was naive CD4+ T cells from blood. The receptor set was obtained from a man aged 30 to 39 in good health. Both conserved end residues are part of each CDR3. D genes are given only for firm matches. Part of the rows lack a size; the others show once, few, many or a class for expanded clones.

>TRBV6-1|TRBJ2-7|.|.
TGTGCCAGCCGGGACAAGACCTACGAGCAGTACTTC
CASRDKTYEQYF
>TRBV29-1|TRBJ1-4|few|.
TGCAGCGTTAAGCCATCTGAAAAACTGTTTTTT
CSVKPSEKLFF
>TRBV7-9|TRBJ2-2|few|.
TGTGCCAGCACCCAAGTGACCGGGGAGCTGTTTTTT
CASTQVTGELFF
>TRBV29-1|TRBJ1-5|once|.
TGCAGCGTTGCCGACAGTACTAATCAGCCCCAGCATTTT
CSVADSTNQPQHF
>TRBV30|TRBJ1-3|.|.
TGTGCCTGGAGTACTACAGGGATTTGGGGAAACACCATATATTTT
CAWSTTGIWGNTIYF
>TRBV4-1|TRBJ2-1|.|.
TGCGCCAGCAGCCCCAGCGGGTTTGACTACAATGAGCAGTTCTTC
CASSPSGFDYNEQFF
>TRBV9|TRBJ2-3|few|.
TGTGCCAGCAGACCCACGGGGGCCGCCACAGATACGCAGTATTTT
CASRPTGAATDTQYF
>TRBV4-3|TRBJ2-3|few|TRBD2
TGCGCCAGCAGCCATGATAGCGGGAGGACAGATACGCAGTATTTT
CASSHDSGRTDTQYF
>TRBV2|TRBJ2-3|.|TRBD2
TGTGCCAGCAGGACTAGCGGGAGTATAGGGGCAGGTACGCAGTATTTT
CASRTSGSIGAGTQYF
>TRBV7-7|TRBJ2-5|.|TRBD2
TGTGCTAGCGCCACAATAGCGGGAGGAAGGGAGACCCAGTACTTC
CASATIAGGRETQYF
>TRBV6-1|TRBJ2-2|few|.
TGTGCCAGCAGTGAACCCCATCGTGATCATCTAGGGGAAACCGGGGAGCTGTTTTTT
CASSEPHRDHLGETGELFF
>TRBV19|TRBJ1-6|few|.
TGTGCCAGTAGTTACCTCGGGAATTCACCCCTCCACTTT
CASSYLGNSPLHF
>TRBV5-1|TRBJ2-5|.|.
TGCGCCAGCCGCCCGGAGGGGGGGTGGATGAAGACCCAGTACTTC
CASRPEGGWMKTQYF
>TRBV29-1|TRBJ2-1|.|.
TGCAGCGTTGAAGGGGCCTTAAATGAGCAGTTCTTC
CSVEGALNEQFF
>TRBV5-1|TRBJ1-4|.|.
TGCGCCAGCAGCTCGCATGGGTTGAACGATAATGAAAAACTGTTTTTT
CASSSHGLNDNEKLFF
>TRBV6-1|TRBJ2-5|few|TRBD2
TGTGCCAGCAGTGGAGGGACTAGCGGAGTCCGGGGGACCCAGTACTTC
CASSGGTSGVRGTQYF
>TRBV30|TRBJ1-1|once|.
TGTGCCTGGAGTGCCAATCTGAACACTGAAGCTTTCTTT
CAWSANLNTEAFF
>TRBV4-3|TRBJ2-3|.|.
TGCGCCAGCAGCCAAGGCCGACTACGCACAGATACGCAGTATTTT
CASSQGRLRTDTQYF
>TRBV18|TRBJ2-7|.|.
TGTGCCAGCTCACCACCAGGGGGGGGCGAGCAGTACTTC
CASSPPGGGEQYF
>TRBV14|TRBJ2-5|.|.
TGTGCCAGCAGCCGCAGGGCCCGGGAGACCCAGTACTTC
CASSRRARETQYF
>TRBV4-3|TRBJ2-4|.|.
TGCGCCAGCAGCCAAGTGGGTCCAGTGGAACTAGCCAAAAACATTCAGTACTTC
CASSQVGPVELAKNIQYF
>TRBV9|TRBJ2-2|few|.
TGTGCCAGCAGCGCCCGGGCAGATACCGGGGAGCTGTTTTTT
CASSARADTGELFF
>TRBV6-6|TRBJ2-7|.|.
TGTGCCAGCACCAACGGACAGCCCTACGAGCAGTACTTC
CASTNGQPYEQYF
>TRBV13|TRBJ2-1|few|TRBD2
TGTGCCAGCAGCTTGGGACTAGCGGGAGAAAGGGAGCAGTTCTTC
CASSLGLAGEREQFF
>TRBV4-3|TRBJ2-3|.|TRBD2
TGCGCCAGCAGCCAAGTCGGGAGGGAAGATACGCAGTATTTT
CASSQVGREDTQYF
>TRBV7-2|TRBJ1-5|few|.
TGTGCCAGCAGCGTAGTCATGGGGGCACTTAGCAATCAGCCCCAGCATTTT
CASSVVMGALSNQPQHF
>TRBV11-2|TRBJ1-4|.|TRBD1
TGTGCCAGCAGCTTAGTGTCGTGGCAGGGGGGTGAAAAACTGTTTTTT
CASSLVSWQGGEKLFF
>TRBV13|TRBJ1-3|few|.
TGTGCCAGCAGCGCTAGAAACACCATATATTTT
CASSARNTIYF
>TRBV4-3|TRBJ2-1|.|.
TGCGCCAGCAGCCAACGATCGGTGGCAGCGGGCAATTCCTACAATGAGCAGTTCTTC
CASSQRSVAAGNSYNEQFF
>TRBV9|TRBJ2-2|.|.
TGTGCCAGCAGCGCGGATGACGGGGAGCTGTTTTTT
CASSADDGELFF
>TRBV5-1|TRBJ2-1|few|.
TGCGCCAGCAGCCGTTCCCCAGGGCGGGCCAACTACAATGAGCAGTTCTTC
CASSRSPGRANYNEQFF
>TRBV30|TRBJ2-2|.|TRBD2
TGTGCCTTTCAAACTAGCGGTACGAACACCGGGGAGCTGTTTTTT
CAFQTSGTNTGELFF
>TRBV11-1|TRBJ2-5|.|.
TGTGCCAGCAGCTCACAATGGCAAGAGACCCAGTACTTC
CASSSQWQETQYF
>TRBV7-6|TRBJ2-1|.|TRBD1
TGTGCCAGCAGCTTTGATCAGGGGGCTAGTCCCTACAATGAGCAGTTCTTC
CASSFDQGASPYNEQFF
>TRBV11-2|TRBJ2-3|few|.
TGTGCCAGCAGTCCACAAAGCCCCAGGGGCACAGATACGCAGTATTTT
CASSPQSPRGTDTQYF
>TRBV29-1|TRBJ1-3|few|.
TGCAGCGTTGAATCCGGGGAAAACACCATATATTTT
CSVESGENTIYF
>TRBV30|TRBJ1-4|few|.
TGTGCCTGGAGTGATGTCGGAACAACTAATGAAAAACTGTTTTTT
CAWSDVGTTNEKLFF
>TRBV6-4|TRBJ2-1|few|.
TGTGCCAGCAGTAATAGCGCCTATGAGCAGTTCTTC
CASSNSAYEQFF
>TRBV19|TRBJ1-2|.|.
TGTGCCAGTCGGTCCCCAGAGGGCTATGGCTACACCTTC
CASRSPEGYGYTF